This is a list of T cell receptor beta chains from one sample in a study of blood T cells in healthy people across ages. TCRdb re-called the 5' RACE reads with MiXCR, one entry per CDR3 protein. The table shows hundreds of thousands of distinct CDR3 sequences, with around two fifths occurring only once. The sample taken for sequencing was blood. These receptors were obtained from a man aged 60 to 69 in good health. The CDR3 runs from the conserved cysteine through the conserved F or W. Fields, in order: V gene, CDR3 length, clone size, CDR3 protein. Some rows mark clone size as missing; the rest say once, few, many or name a class of expanded clone.

v_call: TRBV4-1; cdr3_length: 14; clone_size: -; cdr3_aa: CASSQRGGRDEQFF
v_call: TRBV27; cdr3_length: 15; clone_size: -; cdr3_aa: CASSSGRGGTDTQYF
v_call: TRBV9; cdr3_length: 14; clone_size: -; cdr3_aa: CASSVTQGPGELFF
v_call: TRBV7-9; cdr3_length: 13; clone_size: -; cdr3_aa: CASTGQGNSPPHF
v_call: TRBV7-2; cdr3_length: 18; clone_size: -; cdr3_aa: CASSLAWASGGAGDTQYF
v_call: TRBV12-3/TRBV12-4; cdr3_length: 12; clone_size: many; cdr3_aa: CASTWSRETQYF
v_call: TRBV29-1; cdr3_length: 14; clone_size: -; cdr3_aa: CSVEWQEGTGGYTF
v_call: TRBV25-1; cdr3_length: 15; clone_size: -; cdr3_aa: CASSGGDRFLYEQYF
v_call: TRBV7-9; cdr3_length: 16; clone_size: -; cdr3_aa: CASSSPGGLGSYEQYF
v_call: TRBV7-9; cdr3_length: 16; clone_size: -; cdr3_aa: CASSSPDSFISYEQYF
v_call: TRBV4-1; cdr3_length: 17; clone_size: -; cdr3_aa: CASSQDLRQVGSHEQYF
v_call: TRBV20-1; cdr3_length: 14; clone_size: -; cdr3_aa: CSASWDRGYNEQYF
v_call: TRBV2; cdr3_length: 15; clone_size: few; cdr3_aa: CASSLAGAPQETQYF
v_call: TRBV7-3; cdr3_length: 15; clone_size: few; cdr3_aa: CASSPRGASEETQYF
v_call: TRBV6-6; cdr3_length: 13; clone_size: -; cdr3_aa: CASSTGGGSPLHF
v_call: TRBV20-1; cdr3_length: 13; clone_size: -; cdr3_aa: CSASPGGNYEQYF
v_call: TRBV2; cdr3_length: 14; clone_size: -; cdr3_aa: CPRGFGTGPYEQYF
v_call: TRBV12-3/TRBV12-4; cdr3_length: 14; clone_size: few; cdr3_aa: CASKPPAMNTEAFF
v_call: TRBV3-1; cdr3_length: 11; clone_size: many; cdr3_aa: CASSHSYEQYF
v_call: TRBV4-1; cdr3_length: 17; clone_size: -; cdr3_aa: CASSQRLAESSYNEQYF
v_call: TRBV19; cdr3_length: 14; clone_size: many; cdr3_aa: CASSTLGRSDEQFF
v_call: TRBV5-1; cdr3_length: 14; clone_size: -; cdr3_aa: CASRPQQVRDTQYF
v_call: TRBV3-1; cdr3_length: 14; clone_size: -; cdr3_aa: CASSQDKSNQPQHF
v_call: TRBV6-1; cdr3_length: 18; clone_size: -; cdr3_aa: CASSEARSGINSNYGYTF
v_call: TRBV12-3/TRBV12-4; cdr3_length: 14; clone_size: -; cdr3_aa: CASSLAGKNTEAFF
v_call: TRBV7-9; cdr3_length: 16; clone_size: -; cdr3_aa: CASSLSEPERNEKLFF
v_call: TRBV4-3; cdr3_length: 16; clone_size: few; cdr3_aa: CASSQDGQLSTDTQYF
v_call: TRBV6-5; cdr3_length: 16; clone_size: -; cdr3_aa: CASSYRHTLLGNEQFF
v_call: TRBV27; cdr3_length: 14; clone_size: -; cdr3_aa: CASSSTQRAGEQYF
v_call: TRBV6-1; cdr3_length: 17; clone_size: -; cdr3_aa: CAGSKSNPGTMGETQYF
v_call: TRBV5-1; cdr3_length: 15; clone_size: once; cdr3_aa: CASSRGTSNDYEQYF
v_call: TRBV9; cdr3_length: 15; clone_size: -; cdr3_aa: CASSVAVTTTDKLFF
v_call: TRBV27; cdr3_length: 15; clone_size: -; cdr3_aa: CASSLEGSQKGTQYF
v_call: TRBV29-1; cdr3_length: 11; clone_size: few; cdr3_aa: CSVARSYEQYF
v_call: TRBV6-1; cdr3_length: 15; clone_size: few; cdr3_aa: CASSGRADSNQPQHF
v_call: TRBV5-1; cdr3_length: 17; clone_size: -; cdr3_aa: CASSLGTGQAIQETQYF
v_call: TRBV24-1; cdr3_length: 14; clone_size: few; cdr3_aa: CATSEAGTVDTQYF